This paragraph covers one T cell receptor beta chain sequence. Its antigen is not known. The CDR3 has 11 residues. Germline V gene data show CDR1 as MNHEY and CDR2 as SVGEGT. V lost 8 bases and J 4 bases, leaving 9 bases between the germline ends. After constant-region reverse-primer amplification, full-length variable regions underwent semi-nested PCR with Nested Universal Primer A. TCRdb ran MiXCR on the 5' RACE reads and lists one entry per CDR3 protein. The top ten hold around 5.1% of the sample, which has around 9,000 distinct CDR3 sequences, roughly 34% seen once. General study results and limits: Greatest tumor Treg TCR overlap was with tumor naive CD4+ cells.

Cells sorted as Tregs were CD4+, CD25+ and CD127-/low. The sample comprised Tregs sorted from blood. The sequence came from a female donor with breast cancer. The chain carries TRBV6-2 or TRBV6-3 and TRBJ2-7; the D gene is possibly TRBD2 (5 bases). CDR3 bases: TGTGCCAGCGGACGGGGTTACGAGCAGTACGTC. It specifies CASGRGYEQYV.